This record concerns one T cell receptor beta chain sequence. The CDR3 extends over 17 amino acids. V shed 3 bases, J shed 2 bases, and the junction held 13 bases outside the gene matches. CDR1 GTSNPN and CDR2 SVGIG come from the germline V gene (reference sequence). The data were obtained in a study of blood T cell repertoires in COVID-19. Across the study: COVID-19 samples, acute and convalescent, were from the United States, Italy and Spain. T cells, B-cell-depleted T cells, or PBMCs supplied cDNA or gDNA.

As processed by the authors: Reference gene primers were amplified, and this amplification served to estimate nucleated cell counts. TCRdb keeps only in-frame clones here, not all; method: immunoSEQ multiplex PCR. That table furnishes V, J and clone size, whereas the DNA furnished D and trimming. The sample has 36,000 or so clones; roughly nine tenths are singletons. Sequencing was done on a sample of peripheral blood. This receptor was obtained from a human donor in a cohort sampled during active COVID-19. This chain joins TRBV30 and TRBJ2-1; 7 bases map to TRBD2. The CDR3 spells CAWREASGPRPYNEQFF. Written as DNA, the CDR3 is TGTGCCTGGAGGGAGGCTAGCGGACCTCGGCCCTACAATGAGCAGTTCTTC.